This record looks at one T cell receptor beta chain sequence and its context. Antigen unknown. The data stem from a study of shared clonotypes between healthy human individuals. The CDR3 is made up of 15 amino acids. From germline, CDR1 is SNHLY and CDR2 FYNNEI. The V and J ends lost 6 bases and 6 bases, in that order; junction bases with no gene match: 10. Each replicate PCR on the sorted subsets used roughly 190 ng DNA (around 30,000 T cell genomes). Profiling relied on immunoSEQ multiplex PCR, and the TCRdb table lists in-frame clones only, not all of them. The data contain some 1 million clones, under 80% of them singletons. Study results and caveats: Sampling used blood alone; tissue repertoires probably differ. Shared across a few donors were about 4.8% of the naive CD4 clonotypes.

This rearrangement joins TRBV2 to TRBJ2-1; 8 bases are a match to TRBD2. This TCR was sampled from a man between 18 and 29 years old in good health. The sample was memory CD4+ T cells sorted from blood. Subset in this sample: CD45RA-negative fraction. The CDR3 coding sequence is TGTGCCAGCAGCGGCGGGGGGACCTCCGGCAATGAGCAGTTCTTC. Translation: CASSGGGTSGNEQFF.